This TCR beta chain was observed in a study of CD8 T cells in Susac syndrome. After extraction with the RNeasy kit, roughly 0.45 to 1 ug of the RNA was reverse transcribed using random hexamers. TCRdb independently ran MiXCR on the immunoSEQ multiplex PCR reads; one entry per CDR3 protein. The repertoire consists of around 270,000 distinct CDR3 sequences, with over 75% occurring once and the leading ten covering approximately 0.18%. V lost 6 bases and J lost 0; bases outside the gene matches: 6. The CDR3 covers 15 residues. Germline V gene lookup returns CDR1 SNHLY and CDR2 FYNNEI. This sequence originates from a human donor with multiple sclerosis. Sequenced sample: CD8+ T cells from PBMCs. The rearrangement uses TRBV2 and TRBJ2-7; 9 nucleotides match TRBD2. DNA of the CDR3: TGTGCCAGCAGAGGGGGGACTAGCCCCTCCTACGAGCAGTACTTC. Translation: CASRGGTSPSYEQYF. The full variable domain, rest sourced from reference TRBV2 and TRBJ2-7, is EPEVTQTPSHQVTQMGQEVILRCVPISNHLYFYWYRQILGQKVEFLVSFYNNEISEKSEIFDDQFSVERPDGSNFTLKIRSTKLEDSAMYFCASRGGTSPSYEQYFGPGTRLTVT.